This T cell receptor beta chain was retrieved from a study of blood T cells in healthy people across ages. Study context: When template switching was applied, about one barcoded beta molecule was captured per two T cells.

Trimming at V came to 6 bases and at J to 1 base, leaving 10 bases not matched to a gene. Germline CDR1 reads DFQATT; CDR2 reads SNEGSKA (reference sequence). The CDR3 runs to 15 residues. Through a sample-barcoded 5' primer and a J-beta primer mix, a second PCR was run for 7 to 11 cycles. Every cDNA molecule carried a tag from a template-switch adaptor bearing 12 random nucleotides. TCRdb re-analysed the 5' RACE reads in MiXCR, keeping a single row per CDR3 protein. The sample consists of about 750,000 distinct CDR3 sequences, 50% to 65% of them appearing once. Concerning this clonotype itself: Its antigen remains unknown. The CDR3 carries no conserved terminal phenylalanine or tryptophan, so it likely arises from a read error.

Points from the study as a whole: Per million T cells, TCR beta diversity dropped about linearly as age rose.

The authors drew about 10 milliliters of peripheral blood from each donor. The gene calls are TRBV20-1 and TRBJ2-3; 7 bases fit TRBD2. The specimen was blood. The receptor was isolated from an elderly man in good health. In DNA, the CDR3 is TGCAGTGCCCCCTTGGGGGGAGGGGGCACAGATACGCAGTATGTT. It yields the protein CSAPLGGGGTDTQYV.